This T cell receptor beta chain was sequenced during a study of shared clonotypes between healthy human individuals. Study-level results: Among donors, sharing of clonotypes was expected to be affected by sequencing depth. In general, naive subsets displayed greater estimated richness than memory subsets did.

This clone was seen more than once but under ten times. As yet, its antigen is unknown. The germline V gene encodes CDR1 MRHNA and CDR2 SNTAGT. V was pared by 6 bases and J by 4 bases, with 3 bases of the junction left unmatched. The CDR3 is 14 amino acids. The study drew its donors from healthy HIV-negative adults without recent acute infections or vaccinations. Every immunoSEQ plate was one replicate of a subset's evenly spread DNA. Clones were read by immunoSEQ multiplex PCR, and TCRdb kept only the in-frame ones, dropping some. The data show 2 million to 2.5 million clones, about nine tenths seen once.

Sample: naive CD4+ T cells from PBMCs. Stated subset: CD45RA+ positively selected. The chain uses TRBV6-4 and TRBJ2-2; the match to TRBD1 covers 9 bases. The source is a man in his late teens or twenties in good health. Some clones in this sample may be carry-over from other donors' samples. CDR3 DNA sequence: TGTGCCAGCAGGGGACAGGGAATCACCGGGGAGCTGTTTTTT. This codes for CASRGQGITGELFF.